The 19 T cell receptor beta chains given below trace back to one sample, sequenced in a study of T-cell memory formation after mild COVID-19. A single record per CDR3 protein comes from TCRdb applying MiXCR to the 5' RACE reads. The sample contains approximately 5,000 distinct CDR3 sequences, roughly 23% of which appear only once. Source material: PBMCs or a T cell subset sorted from them (not recorded which). These receptors originate from an adult who had mild COVID-19 (a few samples of this study predate the infection). Cell type and time point are not known.

By sample share, this clonotype is medium-sized. This chain joins TRBV19 and TRBJ2-4, with a tentative D call TRBD2 (6 bases). Trimming removed 3 bases from V and 5 bases from J, with 20 bases in between. Germline CDR1 and CDR2: LNHDA and SQIVND (reference sequence). This CDR3 has 17 amino acids. The CDR3 sequence: CASSIQRYRTGENIQYF. CDR3 coding DNA: TGTGCCAGTAGTATTCAACGTTATCGGACGGGAGAAAACATTCAGTACTTC.

This clonotype is termed medium-sized. This chain uses TRBV7-2 with TRBJ1-3; no reliable D call. CDR1 is SGHTA and CDR2 is FQGNSA in the germline V gene. Trimming left V 1 base short and J 4 bases short, with 11 bases between. CDR3 size: 15 residues. The CDR3 is CASSLVPLSGNTIYF. DNA of the CDR3: TGTGCCAGCAGCTTAGTCCCCTTGTCCGGAAACACCATATATTTT.

This clonotype was counted ten times or more. The rearrangement uses TRBV11-3 and TRBJ2-3; TRBD2 aligns across 10 bases. There are 15 residues in the CDR3. Losses at the gene ends were 3 bases for V and 5 bases for J; bases not matched to a gene: 5. The germline V gene encodes CDR1 SGHNT and CDR2 YENEEA. The CDR3 sequence: CASSLTAGGEDTQYF. As DNA, the CDR3 is TGTGCCAGCAGCTTGACAGCGGGGGGGGAAGATACGCAGTATTTT.

This clonotype was detected many times. The rearrangement joins TRBV4-3 to TRBJ1-1; D not resolved. Per the germline V gene, CDR1 is LGHNA and CDR2 is YSLEER. V gave up 1 base and J gave up 0 bases, with 9 bases separating them. The CDR3 totals 15 residues. Written as DNA, the CDR3 is TGCGCCAGCAGCCAAGGGGCGGCAATGAACACTGAAGCTTTCTTT. It is translated as CASSQGAAMNTEAFF.

The rearrangement uses TRBV10-3 and TRBJ2-3; 13 bases fit TRBD2. The V gene end was trimmed by 0 bases and the J gene end by 1 base; junction bases not matched to a gene: 10. Germline values: CDR1 ENHRY, CDR2 SYGVKD. This CDR3 has 20 residues. CDR3 bases: TGTGCCATCAGTGAGTCCCCGACTAGCGGGGGGCGGAGTGGCACAGATACGCAGTATTTT. Its translation is CAISESPTSGGRSGTDTQYF.

By sample share, this clonotype is medium-sized (0.01 to 0.1%). The rearrangement joins TRBV4-2 to TRBJ1-1; D might be TRBD1 (6 bases). V lost 0 bases to trimming and J lost 11 bases, with 16 bases between them. The V gene's germline CDR1 is LGHNA and CDR2 YNFKEQ. This CDR3 has 14 amino acids. CDR3 sequence: CASSQDFRGRLAFF. The CDR3 DNA is TGTGCCAGCAGCCAAGACTTCAGGGGAAGGTTGGCTTTCTTT.

This clonotype was counted many times. The rearrangement links TRBV4-2 to TRBJ2-2; no reliable D call. This CDR3 spans 14 amino acids. With 3 bases removed from V and 5 bases from J, the gap between germline ends came to 10 bases. Looked up from germline, CDR1 is LGHNA and CDR2 is YNFKEQ. CDR3 sequence (DNA): TGTGCCAGCAGCCATAAAAGAGGTACCGGGGAGCTGTTTTTT. It translates to CASSHKRGTGELFF.

The chain has TRBV9 and TRBJ2-7; D is ambiguous. This CDR3 is 14 amino acids long. The germline gives CDR1 SGDLS, CDR2 YYNGEE. V was trimmed by 2 bases and J by 0 bases, leaving 9 bases between them. CDR3 sequence reads: CASSVSTVSYEQYF. DNA for the CDR3: TGTGCCAGCAGCGTTAGTACAGTCTCCTACGAGCAGTACTTC.

This clonotype is classed as medium-sized (0.01 to 0.1%). The chain links TRBV2 to TRBJ1-2; a possible D gene is TRBD1 (6 bases). Trimming took off 9 bases at V and 6 bases at J, with 11 bases between the two ends. CDR1 is SNHLY and CDR2 is FYNNEI in the germline V gene. The CDR3 covers 11 residues. The CDR3 here is CASKEGDGYTF. As DNA, the CDR3 is TGTGCCAGTAAGGAGGGGGATGGCTACACCTTC.

The chain employs TRBV6-6 and TRBJ2-1; D not certain. V was cut by 2 bases and J by 7 bases, with 9 bases left in between. The CDR3 consists of 13 residues. Germline assignment: CDR1 MNHNY and CDR2 SVGAGI (reference sequence). CDR3 nucleotide sequence: TGTGCCAGCAGTTACCCTACTGGAAATGAGCAGTTCTTC. This sequence encodes CASSYPTGNEQFF.

The gene calls are TRBV7-2 and TRBJ2-3, with D unclear. V was cut by 3 bases and J by 1 base, with 5 bases left in between. Germline V lookup: CDR1 SGHTA, CDR2 FQGNSA. The CDR3 sequence is 13 residues long. CDR3 loop: CASSFWRTDTQYF. In DNA, the CDR3 is TGTGCCAGCAGCTTCTGGCGCACAGATACGCAGTATTTT.

The V gene is TRBV29-1, the J gene TRBJ1-1; the D is unclear. Trimming removed 5 bases from V and 5 bases from J, with 15 bases in between. Germline loops: CDR1 SQVTM, CDR2 ANQGSEA. The CDR3 has 13 residues. The CDR3 sequence: CSVIRTQGTEAFF. The DNA of the CDR3 is TGCAGCGTTATTCGAACCCAAGGGACTGAAGCTTTCTTT.

This clonotype is medium-sized by share. J is TRBJ2-1 and V is TRBV5-1, with D possibly being TRBD1 or TRBD2 (6 bases each). Germline assignment: CDR1 SGHRS and CDR2 YFSETQ. CDR3 size: 14 residues. V was pared by 1 base and J by 4 bases, with 9 bases between. CDR3 nucleotides: TGCGCCAGCAGCTTGAGGGGGGTATACAATGAGCAGTTCTTC. This translates into CASSLRGVYNEQFF. The full variable domain, completed using reference TRBV5-1 and TRBJ2-1, is KAGVTQTPRYLIKTRGQQVTLSCSPISGHRSVSWYQQTPGQGLQFLFEYFSETQRNKGNFPGRFSGRQFSNSRSEMNVSTLELGDSALYLCASSLRGVYNEQFFGPGTRLTVL.

By frequency in the sample, this clonotype is medium-sized. This chain uses TRBV7-9 with TRBJ2-7; 11 bases fit TRBD1. J gave up 3 bases and V 7 bases, and 8 bases lay outside the gene matches. Germline V gives CDR1 SEHNR, CDR2 FQNEAQ (reference sequence). There are 15 residues in the CDR3. CDR3 sequence reads: CASTSRDRGIYEQYF. The CDR3 DNA reads as TGTGCCAGCACCTCCCGGGACAGGGGGATCTACGAGCAGTACTTC.

The chain is built from TRBV2 and TRBJ2-1, with 8 nucleotides matching TRBD1. This CDR3 has 14 residues. The germline V gene encodes CDR1 SNHLY and CDR2 FYNNEI. Germline trimming cut 3 bases from V and 7 bases from J; bases unmatched to any gene: 5. The CDR3 sequence: CASSEGQVGNEQFF. The CDR3 coding sequence is TGTGCCAGCAGTGAGGGACAGGTTGGGAATGAGCAGTTCTTC. Full variable domain (outside the CDR3, taken from reference TRBV2 and TRBJ2-1): EPEVTQTPSHQVTQMGQEVILRCVPISNHLYFYWYRQILGQKVEFLVSFYNNEISEKSEIFDDQFSVERPDGSNFTLKIRSTKLEDSAMYFCASSEGQVGNEQFFGPGTRLTVL.

This clonotype is medium-sized within its sample. V and J are TRBV27 and TRBJ2-3; 8 bases align to TRBD2. The V gene's germline CDR1 is MNHEY and CDR2 SMNVEV (reference sequence). The length of the CDR3 is 15 residues. With 2 bases clipped from V and 6 bases from J, the junction kept 7 bases outside the gene matches. CDR3: CASSLLAGPSDTQYF. The CDR3 DNA sequence: TGTGCCAGCAGTTTACTAGCGGGCCCTTCGGATACGCAGTATTTT.

The chain carries TRBV4-1 and TRBJ2-7; D perhaps matches TRBD1 (6 bases). The J call may not be correct, given that the DNA end is closer to TRBJ2-4. Germline-derived CDR1 and CDR2 are MGHRA and YSYEKL. This CDR3 is 18 amino acids long. The CDR3 nucleotides read TGCGCCAGCAGCCAAGATGATCCAGGGGCGTCGGGCAAAAACATTCAGTACTTC. This codes for CASSQDDPGASGKNIQYF.

This clonotype is judged medium-sized. The chain is built from TRBV28 and TRBJ1-1; 8 nucleotides line up with TRBD1. CDR1 is MDHEN and CDR2 is SYDVKM in the germline V gene. There are 14 residues in the CDR3. With V trimmed by 6 bases and J by 3 bases, 6 bases remained unmatched. The CDR3 region has the DNA TGTGCCAGCAGACAGGGGGGAACGGACACTGAAGCTTTCTTT. Its translation: CASRQGGTDTEAFF.

This clonotype was observed at least ten times. J is TRBJ1-6 and V is TRBV4-1; D remains ambiguous. V shed 3 bases and J shed 10 bases, with 10 bases lying between them. The germline V gene has CDR1 MGHRA and CDR2 YSYEKL. The CDR3 covers 13 residues. CDR3 DNA sequence: TGCGCCAGCAGCCACCGGACGTTCTCACCCCTCCACTTT. Translating gives CASSHRTFSPLHF.